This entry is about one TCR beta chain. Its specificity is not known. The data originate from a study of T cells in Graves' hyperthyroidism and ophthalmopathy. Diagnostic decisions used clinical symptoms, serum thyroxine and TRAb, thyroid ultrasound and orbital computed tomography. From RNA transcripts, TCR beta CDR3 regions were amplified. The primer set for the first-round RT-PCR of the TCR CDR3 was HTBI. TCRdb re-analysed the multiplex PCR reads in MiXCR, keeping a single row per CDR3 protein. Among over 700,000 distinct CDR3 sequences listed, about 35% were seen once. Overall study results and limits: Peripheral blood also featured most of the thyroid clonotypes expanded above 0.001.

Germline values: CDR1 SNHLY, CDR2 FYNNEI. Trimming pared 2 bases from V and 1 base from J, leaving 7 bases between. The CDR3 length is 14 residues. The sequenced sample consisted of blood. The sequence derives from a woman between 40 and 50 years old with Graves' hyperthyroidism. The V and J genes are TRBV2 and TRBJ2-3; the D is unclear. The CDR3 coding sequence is TGTGCCAGCAGTGAACCGAGCGGCACAGATACGCAGTATTTT. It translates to CASSEPSGTDTQYF. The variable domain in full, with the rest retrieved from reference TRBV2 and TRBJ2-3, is EPEVTQTPSHQVTQMGQEVILRCVPISNHLYFYWYRQILGQKVEFLVSFYNNEISEKSEIFDDQFSVERPDGSNFTLKIRSTKLEDSAMYFCASSEPSGTDTQYFGPGTRLTVL.